Sequencing of this T cell receptor (beta chain) was carried out in a study of T-cell memory formation after mild COVID-19. The study, taken as a whole, reports: Nothing confirmed that second-wave clones peaking on day 37 were specific for SARS-CoV-2.

Germline CDR1 and CDR2: MNHNY and SVGAGI (reference sequence). The CDR3 is 15 residues long. V was pared by 0 bases and J by 4 bases, with 1 base of the junction left unmatched. This clonotype was counted between two and nine times. Its specificity is unknown. MiXCR, applied by TCRdb to the 5' RACE reads, yields one record per CDR3 protein. The data hold fewer than 450,000 distinct CDR3 sequences, with roughly 26% observed a single time. The chain uses TRBV6-6 and TRBJ2-1; 9 bases match TRBD2. The sequence derives from an adult woman who had mild COVID-19 (a few samples of this study predate the infection). Cell type and time point are not known. Sample: PBMCs or a T cell subset sorted from them (not recorded which). The CDR3 nucleotides read TGTGCCAGCAGTTACTCGCGGGAGGGTTACAATGAGCAGTTCTTC. It encodes CASSYSREGYNEQFF.